Below are 16 T cell receptor beta chains sequenced from a single sample in a study of neurological immune-mediated disorders. TCRdb used MiXCR to reprocess the 5' RACE reads, holding one entry per CDR3 protein. The sample has about 46,000 distinct CDR3 sequences, around 4.3% seen once; the top ten hold 5.5% to 6%. The sequencing input was PBMCs. The receptors derive from a woman aged 60 to 75 with multiple sclerosis.

As to this clonotype: The junction does not match germline at one end; this may be a read error. V gene TRBV2 combines with J gene TRBJ1-6; no clear D. Germline CDR1 reads SNHLY; CDR2 reads FYNNEI. The CDR3 is 12 residues long. The CDR3 here is CASSRPNSPLNF. CDR3 bases: TGTGCCAGCAGTAGACCGAATTCACCCCTCAACTTT. Based on the CDR3 plus reference TRBV2 and TRBJ1-6, the full variable domain is EPEVTQTPSHQVTQMGQEVILRCVPISNHLYFYWYRQILGQKVEFLVSFYNNEISEKSEIFDDQFSVERPDGSNFTLKIRSTKLEDSAMYFCASSRPNSPLNFGNGTRLTVT.

This clonotype was seen ten or more times. The chain employs TRBV20-1 and TRBJ2-1; 10 bases are a match to TRBD2. Trimming at V came to 1 base and at J to 7 bases, leaving 10 bases not matched to a gene. Per the germline V gene, CDR1 is DFQATT and CDR2 is SNEGSKA (reference sequence). The CDR3 runs to 16 residues. The CDR3 nucleotides are TGCAGTGCTAGAGCTCCAACTAGCGGGATCGGGAATGAGCAGTTCTTC. Translating gives CSARAPTSGIGNEQFF.

This clonotype was recorded many times. The V and J genes are TRBV20-1 and TRBJ2-3; the D gene could be TRBD1 or TRBD2 (5 bases each). This CDR3 comprises 14 residues. Trimming removed 3 bases from V and 0 bases from J, with 10 bases in between. Germline CDR1 reads DFQATT; CDR2 reads SNEGSKA (reference sequence). The CDR3 loop is CSASTWGSTDTQYF. Here the CDR3 DNA reads TGCAGTGCTAGTACGTGGGGGAGCACAGATACGCAGTATTTT.

J is TRBJ1-2 and V is TRBV7-9; no clear D gene. The CDR3 sequence is 8 residues long. Per the germline V gene, CDR1 is SEHNR and CDR2 is FQNEAQ (reference sequence). This CDR3 reads CVTDGYTF. As DNA, the CDR3 is TGTGTCACCGATGGCTACACCTTC. The full variable domain, with the rest looked up from reference TRBV7-9 and TRBJ1-2, is DTGVSQNPRHKITKRGQNVTFRCDPISEHNRLYWYRQTLGQGPEFLTYFQNEAQLEKSRLLSDRFSAERPKGSFSTLEIQRTEQGDSAMYLCVTDGYTFGSGTRLTVV.

This clonotype has ten or more counts. The chain is built from TRBV7-3 and TRBJ2-2; D uncertain. Germline-derived CDR1 and CDR2 are SGHTA and FQGTGA. The CDR3 runs 15 residues. The V end lost 1 base, the J end lost 2 bases, and 8 bases lay between the germline ends. As DNA, the CDR3 is TGTGCCAGCAGCTTAATGGGCAGTAACACCGGGGAGCTGTTTTTT. It translates to CASSLMGSNTGELFF.

This clonotype was recorded at least ten times. This CDR3 is CASTEPGGTEAFF. CDR3 coding DNA: TGCGCCAGCACGGAGCCAGGGGGCACTGAAGCTTTCTTT. V and J are TRBV5-1 and TRBJ1-1, with 7 positions matching TRBD1. Germline CDR1 reads SGHRS; CDR2 reads YFSETQ. J gave up 4 bases and V 6 bases, and 6 bases lay outside the gene matches. CDR3 size: 13 residues. Looking up the rest from reference TRBV5-1 and TRBJ1-1 gives the full variable domain: KAGVTQTPRYLIKTRGQQVTLSCSPISGHRSVSWYQQTPGQGLQFLFEYFSETQRNKGNFPGRFSGRQFSNSRSEMNVSTLELGDSALYLCASTEPGGTEAFFGQGTRLTVV.

This clonotype was seen at least ten times. The chain uses TRBV5-1 and TRBJ2-1; D might be TRBD1 (6 bases). Germline V lookup: CDR1 SGHRS, CDR2 YFSETQ. The CDR3 loop spans 14 amino acids. Trimming cost V 9 bases and J 6 bases, with 19 bases left between them. CDR3 nucleotide sequence: TGCGCCACCTCCCGGGACACCAACCTCAATGAGCAGTTCTTC. This codes for CATSRDTNLNEQFF.

This clonotype was seen a handful of times. The CDR3 loop reads CASSAGATGNQPQHF. The CDR3 nucleotides read TGTGCCAGCAGCGCAGGGGCTACGGGCAATCAGCCCCAGCATTTT. The rearrangement uses TRBV2 and TRBJ1-5, with a possible D match to TRBD1 (6 bases). The CDR3 covers 15 residues. The germline CDR1 and CDR2 sequences are SNHLY and FYNNEI. The V and J ends lost 6 bases and 2 bases respectively, with 14 bases between them.

A few counts support this clonotype. The chain couples TRBV12-3 or TRBV12-4 to TRBJ1-5, with D tentatively TRBD1 (5 bases). The CDR3 has 13 amino acids. Deletions cut 4 bases from V and 6 bases from J, with 10 bases between. The CDR3 region is CASSSSGVQPQHF. In DNA, the CDR3 is TGTGCCAGCAGTTCGTCGGGGGTTCAGCCCCAGCATTTT.

This clonotype was found many times. V usage is TRBV7-3 and J usage is TRBJ2-1; 9 nucleotides match TRBD2. Trimming removed 1 base from V and 4 bases from J; junction bases left unmatched: 5. Looked up from germline, CDR1 is SGHTA and CDR2 is FQGTGA. This CDR3 region has 16 residues. The CDR3 bases are TGTGCCAGCAGCTTAATGCCGCGGGGGGGTTACAATGAGCAGTTCTTC. This sequence encodes CASSLMPRGGYNEQFF.

This chain uses TRBV7-2 with TRBJ2-3, with 11 bases lining up with TRBD2. The CDR3 spans 16 residues. V trimming: 4 bases; J trimming: 4 bases; junction bases outside the gene matches: 7. The germline CDR1 and CDR2 sequences are SGHTA and FQGNSA. The CDR3 DNA sequence: TGTGCCAGCAGCTATAGCGGGGGGGCTACATCAGATACGCAGTATTTT. Protein product: CASSYSGGATSDTQYF.

The gene calls are TRBV20-1 and TRBJ2-7; tentative D call: TRBD1 (6 bases). V lost 5 bases to trimming and J lost 7 bases, with 18 bases between them. Per the germline V gene, CDR1 is DFQATT and CDR2 is SNEGSKA (reference sequence). CDR3 length equals 13 residues. In DNA form, the CDR3 reads TGCAGTGCTGAATGGACAGCGAGTTATGAGCAGTACTTC. This sequence encodes CSAEWTASYEQYF.

This clonotype was observed at least ten times. The genes are TRBV20-1 and TRBJ1-2; unclear D gene. V was shortened by 3 bases and J by 2 bases, with 13 bases between the two germline ends. CDR1 is DFQATT, CDR2 SNEGSKA, per germline (reference sequence). There are 14 residues in the CDR3. The CDR3 DNA reads as TGCAGTGCTAGTAGCCCGTTGGGCAACTATGGCTACACCTTC. Encoded protein: CSASSPLGNYGYTF.

This clonotype was seen repeatedly, ten times or more. The chain combines TRBV10-3 with TRBJ1-1; D is perhaps TRBD1 (5 bases). V was cut by 6 bases and J by 3 bases, with 14 bases left in between. CDR1 ENHRY and CDR2 SYGVKD come from the germline V gene. The CDR3 totals 14 residues. The CDR3 loop is CAISRDLGDTEAFF. In DNA form, the CDR3 reads TGTGCCATCAGCAGGGACTTAGGAGACACTGAAGCTTTCTTT.

This clonotype was counted ten times or more. The J gene is TRBJ2-2, the V gene TRBV4-1; 8 bases map to TRBD2. V was clipped by 2 bases and J by 0 bases; unmatched bases: 2. CDR3 length: 16 amino acids. The germline V gene encodes CDR1 MGHRA and CDR2 YSYEKL. CDR3 region: CASSQRGLANTGELFF. CDR3 DNA sequence: TGCGCCAGCAGCCAAAGGGGACTAGCGAACACCGGGGAGCTGTTTTTT.

This clonotype appeared many times. The gene calls are TRBV5-1 and TRBJ1-1; D not resolved. CDR1 is SGHRS and CDR2 is YFSETQ in the germline V gene. Trimming took 4 bases from V and 1 from J, leaving 11 bases between them. The length of the CDR3 is 14 residues. CDR3 coding DNA: TGCGCCAGCAGCCCCCCCGACTCGAACACTGAAGCTTTCTTT. Its protein product is CASSPPDSNTEAFF.